This TCR beta chain appears in the sequencing data of a study of cytomegalovirus exposure and HLA in healthy donors. General study results and limits: Reports state that TCR beta sequences accurately predicted most subjects' HLA-A and HLA-B alleles. V- and J-gene trimming in TCR beta was tied to a missense DCLRE1C variant by an analysis performed later.

The PCR was carried out with 60 Vbeta primers and 13 Jbeta primers. Authors' analysis steps: Some 11 million of the 80 million or so unique TCR beta chains counted in a later analysis were shared. Produced via immunoSEQ multiplex PCR; TCRdb's table is partial and in-frame only. Clone size and V and J calls were adopted from that table, with D and trimming inferred from the DNA. The sample consists of roughly 100,000 clones, about 80% of them appearing once. On this clone: The antigen is not known.

Sequencing input: PBMCs. The origin of this receptor is a woman aged 55-70 years in good health and CMV-seronegative.

DNA of the CDR3: TGCAGCGTTGAGGACAGGGGGCCGAACACTGAAGCTTTCTTT. This sequence encodes CSVEDRGPNTEAFF. The chain joins TRBV29-1 to TRBJ1-1, with TRBD1 matching 11 bases. The germline V gene encodes CDR1 SQVTM and CDR2 ANQGSEA. This CDR3 contains 14 residues. With 3 bases clipped from V and 1 base from J, the junction kept 1 base outside the gene matches.